This T cell receptor (beta chain) is from a study of metastatic and nonmetastatic thyroid tumors. The CDR3 extends over 16 amino acids. Germline V lookup: CDR1 WNHNN, CDR2 SYGVQD (reference sequence). The V end was cut by 1 base, the J end by 6 bases, with 15 bases between. Per the original methods: Using the CDR3 differences seen across clinicopathological groups, the authors built a distant-metastasis classifier for papillary thyroid cancer, which was meant to discriminate distant-metastatic patients. With MiXCR, TCRdb called clones anew from the PCR reads. These V and J calls originate from TCRdb's pipeline instead of the authors' own analysis. The sample includes more than 90,000 clones, 10% to 15% of them seen just once. This clone occurred many times. The entire patient cohort was treatment-naive prior to thyroid surgery.

The material sequenced was blood. This clonotype originated in a female donor with papillary thyroid cancer or a benign thyroid nodule (not recorded which). Some clones in this sample may be carry-over from other donors' samples. The V call is TRBV10-1, the J call TRBJ1-4; D call uncertain. The CDR3 loop reads CASSECAFGLDEKLFF. CDR3 bases: TGCGCCAGCAGTGAGTGCGCATTTGGGCTAGATGAAAAACTGTTTTTT.